A selection of T cell receptor beta chains follows, all from one sample in a study of CD8+ T cells in alopecia areata. TCRdb keeps only in-frame clones here, not all; method: immunoSEQ multiplex PCR. The sample holds approximately 170,000 clones, approximately 60% seen once. The sample consisted of CD4+ T cells sorted from blood, taken at week 4, from a patient treated with tofacitinib. The receptors stem from a human donor with alopecia areata. Both conserved end residues are part of each CDR3.

v_gene,j_gene,CDR3aa
TRBV30,TRBJ1-2,CAWSVAGNYGYTF
TRBV30,TRBJ2-7,CALGTSGLFEQYF
TRBV6-6,TRBJ2-2,CASLSASGVYGELFF
TRBV29-1,TRBJ1-1,CSVRDRASETEAFF
TRBV15,TRBJ1-4,CATSITTGTTEKLFF
TRBV27,TRBJ2-1,CASRSYNEQFF
TRBV29-1,TRBJ2-1,CSTGGRTSYNEQFF
TRBV5-1,TRBJ1-1,CASSLRGQDTEAFF
TRBV6-1,TRBJ2-4,CASRESLAGKNIQYF
TRBV18,TRBJ2-7,CASSPDYEQYF
TRBV7-8,TRBJ1-1,CASSLGALNTEAFF
TRBV30,TRBJ1-2,CAWSVRQGYGYTF
TRBV6-1,TRBJ1-1,CASSELAYTQAFF
TRBV5-1,TRBJ2-3,CASALRGTGTDTQYF
TRBV7-9,TRBJ1-1,CASRPPGVTEAFF
TRBV6-5,TRBJ2-2,CASRLADTGELFF
TRBV30,TRBJ2-1,CAWSVRLAGGGHEQFF